This T cell receptor (beta chain) was sequenced in a study of T-cell reconstitution after alpha-beta-depleted transplantation in children. Study conclusions and caveats: The origin of alpha-beta T cells about two months after transplant was reportedly several hundred expanded graft clones.

This CDR3 comprises 15 residues. Germline-derived CDR1 and CDR2 are MGHDK and SYGVNS. The V segment lost 3 bases and the J segment 7 bases; nucleotides outside the gene matches: 9. To note about this clonotype: Antigen specificity is unknown.

As it was prepared, the TCRbeta library received unique molecular identifiers. TCRdb re-called the PCR reads with MiXCR, one entry per CDR3 protein. Of nearly 3,000 distinct CDR3 sequences listed, roughly 19% are singletons. The rearrangement uses TRBV25-1 and TRBJ2-1, with 7 bases lining up with TRBD2. The sequence was obtained from a female patient aged 10 to 17 who had a stem cell transplant for acute lymphoblastic leukemia, so the T cells may come from the graft donor. The input for sequencing was PBMCs, mostly from graft donor cells, taken 60 days after TCRalphabeta/CD19-depleted stem cell transplant. CDR3 residues: CASSDRGSLGNEQFF. For the CDR3, the DNA is TGTGCCAGCAGTGACCGCGGGAGTCTCGGGAATGAGCAGTTCTTC.